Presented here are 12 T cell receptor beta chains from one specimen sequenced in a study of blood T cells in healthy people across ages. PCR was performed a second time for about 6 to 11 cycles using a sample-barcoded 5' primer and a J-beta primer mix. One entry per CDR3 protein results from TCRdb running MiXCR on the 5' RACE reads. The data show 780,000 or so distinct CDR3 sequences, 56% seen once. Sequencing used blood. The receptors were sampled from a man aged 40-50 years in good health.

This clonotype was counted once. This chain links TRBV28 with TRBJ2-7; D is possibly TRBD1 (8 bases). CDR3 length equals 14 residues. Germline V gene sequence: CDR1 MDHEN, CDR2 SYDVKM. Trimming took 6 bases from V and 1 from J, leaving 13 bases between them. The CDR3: CASSGRTGSYEQYF. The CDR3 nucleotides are TGTGCCAGCAGCGGGAGGACAGGGTCCTACGAGCAGTACTTC.

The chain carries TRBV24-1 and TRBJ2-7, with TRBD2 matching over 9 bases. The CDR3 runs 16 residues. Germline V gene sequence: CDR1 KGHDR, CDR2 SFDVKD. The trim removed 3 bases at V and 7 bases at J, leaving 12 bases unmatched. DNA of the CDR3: TGTGCCACCAGTGATGTAGCGGGAGTCGGCTACAATGAGCAGTACTTC. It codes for CATSDVAGVGYNEQYF.

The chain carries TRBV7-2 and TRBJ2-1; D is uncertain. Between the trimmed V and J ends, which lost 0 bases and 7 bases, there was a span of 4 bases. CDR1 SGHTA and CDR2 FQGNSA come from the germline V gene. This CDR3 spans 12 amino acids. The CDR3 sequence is CASSLAVNEQFF. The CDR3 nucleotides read TGTGCCAGCAGCTTAGCGGTGAATGAGCAGTTCTTC.

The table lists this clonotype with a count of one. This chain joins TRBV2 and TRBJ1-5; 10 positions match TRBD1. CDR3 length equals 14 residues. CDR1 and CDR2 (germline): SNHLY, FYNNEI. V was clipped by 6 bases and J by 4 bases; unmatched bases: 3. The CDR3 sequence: CASRGDRGNQPQHF. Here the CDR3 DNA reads TGTGCCAGCAGAGGGGACAGGGGAAATCAGCCCCAGCATTTT.

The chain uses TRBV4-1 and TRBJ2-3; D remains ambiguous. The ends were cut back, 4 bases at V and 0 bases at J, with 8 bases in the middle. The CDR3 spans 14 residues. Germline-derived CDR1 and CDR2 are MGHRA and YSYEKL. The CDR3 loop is CASSPWVSTDTQYF. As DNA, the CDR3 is TGCGCCAGCAGCCCCTGGGTTAGCACAGATACGCAGTATTTT.

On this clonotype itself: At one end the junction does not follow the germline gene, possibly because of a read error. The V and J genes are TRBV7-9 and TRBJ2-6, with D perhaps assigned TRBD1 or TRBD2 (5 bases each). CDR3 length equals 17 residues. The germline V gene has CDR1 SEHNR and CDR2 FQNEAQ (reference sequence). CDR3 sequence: CTSSLTGRLSGANVLTF. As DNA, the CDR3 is TGTACCAGCAGCTTAACGGGACGGCTCTCTGGGGCCAACGTCCTGACTTTC.

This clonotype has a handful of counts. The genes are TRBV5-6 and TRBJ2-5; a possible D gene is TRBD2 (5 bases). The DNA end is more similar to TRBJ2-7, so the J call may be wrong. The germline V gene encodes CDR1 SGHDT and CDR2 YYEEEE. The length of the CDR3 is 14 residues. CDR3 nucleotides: TGTGCCAGCAGCTTTTGGACGGGGACCTACGAGCAGTACTTC. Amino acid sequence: CASSFWTGTYEQYF.

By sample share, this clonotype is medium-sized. CDR3 DNA: TGTGCCAGCAGCTTTGCGGGTTCAGGGTCCCCCTACGAGCAGTACTTC. Translation gives CASSFAGSGSPYEQYF. The J gene is TRBJ2-7, the V gene TRBV7-2; D tentatively reads TRBD1 or TRBD2 (5 bases each). The V end was cut by 3 bases, the J end by 2 bases, with 17 bases between. Germline-derived CDR1 and CDR2 are SGHTA and FQGNSA. The CDR3 spans 16 residues. Variable domain in full (rest from reference TRBV7-2 and TRBJ2-7): GAGVSQSPSNKVTEKGKDVELRCDPISGHTALYWYRQSLGQGLEFLIYFQGNSAPDKSGLPSDRFSAERTGGSVSTLTIQRTQQEDSAVYLCASSFAGSGSPYEQYFGPGTRLTVT.

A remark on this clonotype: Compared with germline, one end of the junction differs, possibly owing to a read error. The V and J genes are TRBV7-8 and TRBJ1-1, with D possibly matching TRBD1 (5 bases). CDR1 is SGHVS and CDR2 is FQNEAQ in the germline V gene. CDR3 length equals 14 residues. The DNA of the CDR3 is TGTGCCAGCAGCTTAAATCAGGGTGACACTGGAGCTTTCTTT. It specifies CASSLNQGDTGAFF.

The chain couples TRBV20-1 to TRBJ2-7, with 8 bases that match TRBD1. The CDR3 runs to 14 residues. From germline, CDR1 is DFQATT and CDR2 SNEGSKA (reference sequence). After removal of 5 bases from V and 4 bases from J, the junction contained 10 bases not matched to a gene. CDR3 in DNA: TGCAGTGCTCGTCCGGACAGGGAAAATTACGAGCAGTACTTC. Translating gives CSARPDRENYEQYF.

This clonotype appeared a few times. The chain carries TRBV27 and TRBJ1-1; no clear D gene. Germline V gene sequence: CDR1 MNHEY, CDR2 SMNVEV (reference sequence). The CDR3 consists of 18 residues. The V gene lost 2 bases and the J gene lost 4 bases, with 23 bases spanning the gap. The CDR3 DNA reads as TGTGCCAGCAGTTTAGGCGCCTCCGGGTCCGGTCTAGGCACTGAAGCTTTCTTT. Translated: CASSLGASGSGLGTEAFF.

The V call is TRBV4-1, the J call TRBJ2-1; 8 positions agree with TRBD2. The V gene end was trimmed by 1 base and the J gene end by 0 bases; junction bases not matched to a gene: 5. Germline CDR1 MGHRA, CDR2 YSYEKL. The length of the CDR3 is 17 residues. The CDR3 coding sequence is TGCGCCAGCAGCCAAGCGGGCGGGGGGAGCTCCTACAATGAGCAGTTCTTC. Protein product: CASSQAGGGSSYNEQFF.